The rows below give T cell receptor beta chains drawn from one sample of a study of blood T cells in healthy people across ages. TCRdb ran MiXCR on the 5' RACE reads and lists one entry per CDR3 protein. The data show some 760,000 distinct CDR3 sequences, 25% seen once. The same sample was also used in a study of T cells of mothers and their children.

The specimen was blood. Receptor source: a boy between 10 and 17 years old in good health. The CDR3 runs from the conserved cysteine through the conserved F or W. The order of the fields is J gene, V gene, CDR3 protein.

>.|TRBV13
CASSLLAGAASYEQYF
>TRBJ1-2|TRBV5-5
CASSTPWGDYGYTF
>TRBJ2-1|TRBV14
CASSPGTSGRTGSYNEQFF
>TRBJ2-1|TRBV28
CASSLGDREGFGYNEQFF
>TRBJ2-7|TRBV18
CASSPATGYEQYF
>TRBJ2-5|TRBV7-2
CASSFQAPQETQYF
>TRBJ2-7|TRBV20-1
CSARDLQGAPNEQYF
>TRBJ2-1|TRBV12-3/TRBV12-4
CASSLVSGGANEQFF
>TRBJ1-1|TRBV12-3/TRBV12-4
CASSYAGSTEAFF
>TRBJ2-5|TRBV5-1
CASSLSQGRTWGEQYF
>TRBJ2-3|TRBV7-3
CASSLMGLLTDTQYF
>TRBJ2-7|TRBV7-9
CASSPRDRRYEQYF
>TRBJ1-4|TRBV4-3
CASSPRVTNEKLFF
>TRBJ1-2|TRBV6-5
CASSYDDRSLGGYTF
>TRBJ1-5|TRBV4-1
CASSQALDSTFNQPQHF
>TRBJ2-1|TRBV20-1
CSALGLLDYNEQFF
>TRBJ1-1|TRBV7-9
CASSLQPANTEAFF
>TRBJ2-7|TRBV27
CASGRGPSYEQYF
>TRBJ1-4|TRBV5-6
CASSRPEEKPFF
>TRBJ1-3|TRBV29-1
CSVLGGDISGNTIYF
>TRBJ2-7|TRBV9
CASSVEASGLLEQYF
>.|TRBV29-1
CSVEDLLYEQYF
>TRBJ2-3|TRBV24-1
CATSDSGQHTDTQYF
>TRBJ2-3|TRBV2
CASSEVGGRPDTQYF
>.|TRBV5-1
CASTGLAGNYEQYF
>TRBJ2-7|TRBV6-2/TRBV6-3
CASWFLPGNYEQYF
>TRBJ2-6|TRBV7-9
CASSGPGSGANVLTF
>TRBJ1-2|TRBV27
CASSGRGPYGYTF
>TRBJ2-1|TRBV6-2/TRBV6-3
CASRNGGSSYNEQFF
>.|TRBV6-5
CASSSLRGLAYEQYF
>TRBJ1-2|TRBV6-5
CASSPNAGGGYGYTF
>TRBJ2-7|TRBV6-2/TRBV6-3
CASRNSMYEQYF
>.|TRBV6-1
CASSEALRAGISYEQYF
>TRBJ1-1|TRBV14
CASSPTKGAVTEAFF
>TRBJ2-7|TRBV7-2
CASSPWTSGRTHEQYF
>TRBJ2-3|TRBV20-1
CSAGDRHTDTQYF
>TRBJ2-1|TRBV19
CASRYRSSYNEQFF